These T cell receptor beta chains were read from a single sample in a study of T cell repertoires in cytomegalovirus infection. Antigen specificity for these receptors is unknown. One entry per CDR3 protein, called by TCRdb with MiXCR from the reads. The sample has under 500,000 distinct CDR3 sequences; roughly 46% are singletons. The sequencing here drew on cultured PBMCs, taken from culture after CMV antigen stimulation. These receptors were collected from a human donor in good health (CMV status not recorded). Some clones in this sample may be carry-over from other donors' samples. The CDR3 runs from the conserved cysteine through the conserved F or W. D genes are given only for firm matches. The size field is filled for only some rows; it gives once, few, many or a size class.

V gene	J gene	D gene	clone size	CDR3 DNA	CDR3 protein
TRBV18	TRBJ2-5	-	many	TGTGCCAGCAGCCCGGGTAGCCAAGAGACCCAGTACTTC	CASSPGSQETQYF
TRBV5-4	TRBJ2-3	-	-	TGTGCCAGCAGCCCGGAGGCTAGTTTAGATACGCAGTATTTT	CASSPEASLDTQYF
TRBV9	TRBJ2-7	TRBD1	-	TGTGCCAGCAGCGTGGACTGGGACAGCTCCTACGAGCAGTACTTC	CASSVDWDSSYEQYF
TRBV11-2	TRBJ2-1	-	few	TGTGCCAGCAGCTACCAGACGGTGGGGAATTACAATGAGCAGTTCTTC	CASSYQTVGNYNEQFF
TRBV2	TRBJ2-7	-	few	TGTGCCAGCACCCCCAAGGGACGGAACTACGAGCAGTACTTC	CASTPKGRNYEQYF
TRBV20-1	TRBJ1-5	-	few	TGCAGTGCTAGGGAATCTTCAGGCAATCAGCCCCAGCATTTT	CSARESSGNQPQHF
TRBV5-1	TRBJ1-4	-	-	TGCGCCAGCAGCTTGGAGGGGGTATTTGGTGAAAAACTGTTTTTT	CASSLEGVFGEKLFF
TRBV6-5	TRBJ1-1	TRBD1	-	TGTGCCAGCAGTTTTTCCGGACAGGGGGCGGACACTGAAGCTTTCTTT	CASSFSGQGADTEAFF
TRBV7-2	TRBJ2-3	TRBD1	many	TGTGCCAGCAGCTTAGTATTCGGACAGGGGGCCGGCCCTGGGTTTGTCACAGATACGCAGTATTTT	CASSLVFGQGAGPGFVTDTQYF
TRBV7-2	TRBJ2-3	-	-	TGTGCCAGCAGCTTAGCGCATAGGAGGACAGATACGCAGTATTTT	CASSLAHRRTDTQYF
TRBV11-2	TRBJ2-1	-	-	TGTGCCAGCAGCTTTAATTGGCCCCCCAATGAGCAGTTCTTC	CASSFNWPPNEQFF
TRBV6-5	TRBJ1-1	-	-	TGTGCCAGCAGTTACGGGCCAAACAGGGTTGAAGCTTTCTTT	CASSYGPNRVEAFF
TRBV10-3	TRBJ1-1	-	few	TGTGCCATCAGTGGTACCAGGGGGAACACTGAAGCTTTCTTT	CAISGTRGNTEAFF
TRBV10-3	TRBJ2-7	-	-	TGTGCCATCAGTGAGTGGTTCCTCTACGAGCAGTACTTC	CAISEWFLYEQYF
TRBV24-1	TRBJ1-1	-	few	TGTGCCACCAGTGATTCACGCAGCCCTGAAGCTTTCTTT	CATSDSRSPEAFF
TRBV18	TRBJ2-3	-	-	TGTGCCAGCCGCCGGGACCAAGATACGCAGTATTTT	CASRRDQDTQYF
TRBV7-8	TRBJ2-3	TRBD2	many	TGTGCCAGCAGCCCGGGGGGGGCAGATACGCAGTATTTT	CASSPGGADTQYF
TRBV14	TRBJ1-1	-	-	TGTGCCAGCAGCCCAGGGTCCCCCACTGAAGCTTTCTTT	CASSPGSPTEAFF
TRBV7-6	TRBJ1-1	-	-	TGTGCCAGCACGCGGACGGATTTGAACACTGAAGCTTTCTTT	CASTRTDLNTEAFF
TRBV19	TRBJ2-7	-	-	TGTGCCAGTAGTATCGGAATCCACACCTACGAGCAGTACTTC	CASSIGIHTYEQYF
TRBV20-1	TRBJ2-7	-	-	TGCAGTGCTAGAGATACCAGCCTACCCTCCTACGAGCAGTACTTC	CSARDTSLPSYEQYF
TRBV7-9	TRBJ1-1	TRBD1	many	TGTGCCAGCAGCTTGACAGGGGGCACTGAAGCTTTCTTT	CASSLTGGTEAFF
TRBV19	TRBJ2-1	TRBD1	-	TGTGCCAGTAGTACCATGACAGGGGGCGCCGTGGATGAGCAGTTCTTC	CASSTMTGGAVDEQFF
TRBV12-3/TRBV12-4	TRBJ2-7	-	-	TGTGCCAGCAGTTTTGAGAGGGTAATCCCCGAGCAGTACTTC	CASSFERVIPEQYF
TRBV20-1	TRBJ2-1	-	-	TGCAGTGCTAGCGACGAGGTGGATGAGCAGTTCTTC	CSASDEVDEQFF
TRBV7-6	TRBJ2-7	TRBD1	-	TGTGCCAGCAGCTTCCCGGGACAGAGCTACGAGCAGTACTTC	CASSFPGQSYEQYF
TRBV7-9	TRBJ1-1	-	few	TGTGCCAGCAGAATCGGAATCGACAGGAACACTGAAGCTTTCTTT	CASRIGIDRNTEAFF
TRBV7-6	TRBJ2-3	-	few	TGTGCCAGCAGCTTCCAGAATTCAGATACGCAGTATTTT	CASSFQNSDTQYF
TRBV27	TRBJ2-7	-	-	TGTGCCAGCAGTTCCGGGACATTCGGTCGCGGCGAGCAGTACTTC	CASSSGTFGRGEQYF
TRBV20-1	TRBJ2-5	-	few	TGCAGTGCTATAGAGTTAGCCCAAGAGACCCAGTACTTC	CSAIELAQETQYF
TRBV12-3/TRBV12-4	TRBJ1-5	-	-	TGTGCCAGCAGTGGGTTGGACCAGCCCCAGCATTTT	CASSGLDQPQHF
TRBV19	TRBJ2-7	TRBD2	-	TGTGCCAGGGATACCGGGACTAGCGTCTACGAGCAGTACTTC	CARDTGTSVYEQYF
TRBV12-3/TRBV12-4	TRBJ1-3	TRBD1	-	TGTGCCAGCAGTTTAGTTAGGACAGGGGCCGGAAACACCATATATTTT	CASSLVRTGAGNTIYF
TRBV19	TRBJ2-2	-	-	TGTGCCAGTAGTGTTAGACCCGGGGAGCTGTTTTTT	CASSVRPGELFF
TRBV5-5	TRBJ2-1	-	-	TGTGCCAGCAGCTTGCTCCTCAGCCGATGGGATGAGCAGTTCTTC	CASSLLLSRWDEQFF
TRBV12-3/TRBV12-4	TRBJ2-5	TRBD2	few	TGTGCCAGCAGTTTACCGGGAGGGCTCGAGGAGACCCAGTACTTC	CASSLPGGLEETQYF
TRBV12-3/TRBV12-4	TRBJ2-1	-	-	TGTGCCATTGGATCCCAATCCTACAATGAGCAGTTCTTC	CAIGSQSYNEQFF
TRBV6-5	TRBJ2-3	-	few	TGTGCCAGGACCCGGACCAACAGGAATTCTAGAACCTCCGGCAGAGATACGCAGTATTTT	CARTRTNRNSRTSGRDTQYF
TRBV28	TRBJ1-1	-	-	TGTGCCAGCAGCCAGGTGGGGACAAGGATGAACACTGAAGCTTTCTTT	CASSQVGTRMNTEAFF
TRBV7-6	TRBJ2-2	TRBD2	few	TGTGCCAGCAGCTTAGACCTAAACGGGGATCGCCCTAGCGGGGGGCCGGCGAACACCGGGGAGCTGTTTTTT	CASSLDLNGDRPSGGPANTGELFF
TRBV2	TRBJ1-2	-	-	TGTGCCAGCAGCTCTGGCAGGGATTATGGCTACACCTTC	CASSSGRDYGYTF
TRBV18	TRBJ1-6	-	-	TGTGCCAGCTCACAAAGGGCCGCCGACGGGCCATTCGATTCACCCCTCCACTTT	CASSQRAADGPFDSPLHF